A single sample gave rise to the 13 T cell receptor beta chains below, sequenced in a study of T cell changes during pregnancy in multiple sclerosis. Produced via immunoSEQ multiplex PCR; TCRdb's table is partial and in-frame only. The sample records about 40,000 clones, 80% to 90% being singletons. The sequences come from CD4+ T cells from peripheral blood mononuclear cells, collected in the first trimester of pregnancy. Receptors were obtained from a female donor with multiple sclerosis, enrolled in a pregnancy study.

The chain uses TRBV11-2 and TRBJ1-1; 8 positions match TRBD1. Germline V gene sequence: CDR1 SGHAT, CDR2 FQNNGV. V lost 4 bases to trimming and J lost 2 bases; unmatched junction nucleotides: 6. CDR3 length: 15 amino acids. CDR3 DNA: TGTGCCAGCAGCTCTTGGACAGGGACAAACACTGAAGCTTTCTTT. Translated: CASSSWTGTNTEAFF.

The chain couples TRBV2 to TRBJ2-2; 7 nucleotides agree with TRBD1. Germline lookup yields CDR1 SNHLY and CDR2 FYNNEI. The V segment lost 4 bases and the J segment 3 bases; nucleotides outside the gene matches: 11. The CDR3 runs 17 residues. DNA for the CDR3: TGTGCCAGCAGTGTGAGGATGGCAGGGGGAGACACCGGGGAGCTGTTTTTT. It codes for CASSVRMAGGDTGELFF.

J is TRBJ2-3 and V is TRBV7-2; tentative D call: TRBD2 (7 bases). The CDR3 length is 16 residues. Between the trimmed V and J ends, which lost 1 base and 6 bases, there was a span of 17 bases. Germline lookup yields CDR1 SGHTA and CDR2 FQGNSA. The CDR3 sequence: CASSLVPGGASDTQYF. The CDR3 DNA is TGTGCCAGCAGCTTAGTTCCGGGGGGCGCAAGTGATACGCAGTATTTT.

The sample holds one count of this clone. CDR3 DNA sequence: TGCGCCAGCAGCTCGACCCCGGGACAGGGGGAATACGAGCAGTACTTC. Translation: CASSSTPGQGEYEQYF. The rearrangement uses TRBV5-1 and TRBJ2-7, with TRBD1 matching over 11 bases. V dropped 3 bases and J dropped 4; count of bases not matched to a gene: 9. The CDR3 totals 16 residues. Germline CDR1 SGHRS, CDR2 YFSETQ.

The rearrangement links TRBV19 to TRBJ2-1; D unclear. Germline V gene lookup returns CDR1 LNHDA and CDR2 SQIVND (reference sequence). This CDR3 has 14 residues. V was cut by 7 bases and J by 3 bases, with 13 bases left in between. The CDR3 sequence: CASTRFPGYNEQFF. As DNA, the CDR3 is TGTGCCAGTACCCGGTTCCCCGGCTACAATGAGCAGTTCTTC.

V and J are TRBV7-2 and TRBJ2-7, with TRBD2 matching over 8 bases. The V segment lost 3 bases and the J segment 7 bases; nucleotides outside the gene matches: 8. This CDR3 comprises 14 residues. Germline V gene lookup returns CDR1 SGHTA and CDR2 FQGNSA. The CDR3 spells CASSFLAGPREQYF. The DNA of the CDR3 is TGTGCCAGCAGCTTCCTAGCGGGTCCACGGGAGCAGTACTTC.

The chain has TRBV7-3 and TRBJ2-6; TRBD1 is a possible D gene (5 bases). This CDR3 contains 18 residues. The germline gives CDR1 SGHTA, CDR2 FQGTGA. V was cut by 5 bases and J by 0 bases, with 17 bases left in between. For the CDR3, the DNA is TGTGCCAGCAGCCGCCCTGGACATAGCTTCTCTGGGGCCAACGTCCTGACTTTC. Translating gives CASSRPGHSFSGANVLTF.

The J gene is TRBJ2-7, the V gene TRBV7-9; 10 bases line up with TRBD1. V lost 4 bases to trimming and J lost 0 bases; unmatched junction nucleotides: 12. This CDR3 region has 18 residues. Germline CDR1 SEHNR, CDR2 FQNEAQ (reference sequence). The CDR3 sequence: CASSSTGTGVLRSYEQYF. CDR3 bases: TGTGCCAGCAGCTCAACCGGGACAGGGGTTTTACGCTCCTACGAGCAGTACTTC.

The J gene is TRBJ2-7, the V gene TRBV7-8; D is perhaps TRBD1 (6 bases). V was trimmed by 5 bases and J by 3 bases, leaving 14 bases between them. The germline CDR1 and CDR2 sequences are SGHVS and FQNEAQ. The CDR3 sequence is 14 residues long. The CDR3 loop is CASSPTIRGYEQYF. CDR3 bases: TGTGCCAGCAGCCCTACAATCAGGGGCTACGAGCAGTACTTC.

This rearrangement joins TRBV7-3 to TRBJ2-5; 8 bases are a match to TRBD1. The CDR3 has 16 amino acids. Germline V lookup: CDR1 SGHTA, CDR2 FQGTGA. With V trimmed by 2 bases and J by 0 bases, 5 bases remained unmatched. The CDR3: CASSLHRGTYQETQYF. The DNA of the CDR3 is TGTGCCAGCAGCTTACACAGGGGGACATACCAAGAGACCCAGTACTTC.

The chain combines TRBV6-1 with TRBJ1-2; a weak D match, TRBD1 (5 bases). V was trimmed by 6 bases and J by 3 bases, leaving 17 bases between them. The CDR3 runs to 15 residues. Germline lookup yields CDR1 MNHNS and CDR2 SASEGT. CDR3 nucleotides: TGTGCCAGCAGAAGAGGACTAGGGGTGGACTATGGCTACACCTTC. Amino acid sequence: CASRRGLGVDYGYTF.

J is TRBJ1-1 and V is TRBV30, with D possibly matching TRBD1 (5 bases). V lost 0 bases and J 4 bases, leaving 18 bases between the germline ends. The germline V gene encodes CDR1 GTSNPN and CDR2 SVGIG (reference sequence). The CDR3 totals 16 residues. The chain's CDR3 is CAWSVDFGRVGTEAFF. CDR3 sequence (DNA): TGTGCCTGGAGTGTTGATTTCGGCAGGGTGGGCACTGAAGCTTTCTTT.

The V and J genes are TRBV19 and TRBJ2-5; 10 bases are shared with TRBD2. V dropped 3 bases and J dropped 4; count of bases not matched to a gene: 8. The CDR3 totals 16 residues. CDR1 and CDR2 (germline): LNHDA, SQIVND (reference sequence). DNA for the CDR3: TGTGCCAGTAGTATCTATCCGGGACTAGCGACAGAGACCCAGTACTTC. This gives the protein CASSIYPGLATETQYF.